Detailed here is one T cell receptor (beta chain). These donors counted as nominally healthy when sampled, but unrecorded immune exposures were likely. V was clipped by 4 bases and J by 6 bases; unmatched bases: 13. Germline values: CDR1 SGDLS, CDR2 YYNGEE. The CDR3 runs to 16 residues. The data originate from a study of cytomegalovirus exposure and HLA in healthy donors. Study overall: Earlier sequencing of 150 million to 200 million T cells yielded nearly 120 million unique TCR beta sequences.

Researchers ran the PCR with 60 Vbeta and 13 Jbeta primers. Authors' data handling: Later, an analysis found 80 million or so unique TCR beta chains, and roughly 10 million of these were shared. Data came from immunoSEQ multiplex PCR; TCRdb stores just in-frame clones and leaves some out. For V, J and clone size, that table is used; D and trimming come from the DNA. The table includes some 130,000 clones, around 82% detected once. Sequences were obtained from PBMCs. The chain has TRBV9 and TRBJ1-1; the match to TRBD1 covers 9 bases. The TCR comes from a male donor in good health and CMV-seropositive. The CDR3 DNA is TGTGCCAGCAGCCCGGACAGGGGCGGCGTGTTTGCTGAAGCTTTCTTT. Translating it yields CASSPDRGGVFAEAFF.